This T cell receptor (beta chain) was documented in a study of blood T cell repertoires in COVID-19. Study background: Nucleic acid was either cDNA or gDNA, and it came from T cells, B-cell-depleted T cells, or PBMCs.

CDR1 ENHRY and CDR2 SYGVKD come from the germline V gene. The CDR3 has 17 amino acids. The ends lost 3 bases at V and 3 bases at J; junction bases unmatched: 10. Profiled with immunoSEQ multiplex PCR; TCRdb holds only in-frame clones, not every one. This sample has some 270,000 clones, with 80% to 90% found just once. The source of this sequence is a woman between 25 and 40 years old with acute COVID-19. V usage is TRBV10-3 and J usage is TRBJ2-3; 9 bases line up with TRBD1. Sequenced material: PBMCs or T cells enriched from blood (not recorded which). The CDR3 sequence: CAISDPRTGELTDTQYF. Written as DNA, the CDR3 is TGTGCCATCAGTGACCCGAGGACAGGGGAATTGACAGATACGCAGTATTTT.